These 23 T cell receptor beta chains were all obtained from the same sample, sequenced in a study of T-cell reconstitution after alpha-beta-depleted transplantation in children. As it was prepared, the TCRbeta library received unique molecular identifiers. Each CDR3 protein gets one entry after TCRdb re-called the PCR reads with MiXCR. Of about 610,000 distinct CDR3 sequences listed, under 12% are singletons. The sample was PBMCs from the stem cell graft donor, taken from the stem cell graft. These receptor sequences come from a human donor who donated a stem cell graft to a child with acute myeloid leukemia.

The V call is TRBV12-3 or TRBV12-4, the J call TRBJ2-7, with TRBD2 identical over 12 bases. The CDR3 is made up of 14 amino acids. Germline trimming cut 5 bases from V and 4 bases from J; bases unmatched to any gene: 3. The chain's CDR3 is CASSRTSGDYEQYF. CDR3 coding DNA: TGTGCCAGCAGTAGGACTAGCGGGGATTACGAGCAGTACTTC.

The CDR3 loop reads CASSVSFRGNSPLHF. The CDR3 nucleotides read TGTGCCAGCAGTGTCAGCTTTCGGGGTAATTCACCCCTCCACTTT. This chain joins TRBV6-1 and TRBJ1-6; D remains unclear. This CDR3 is 15 amino acids long. In germline, CDR1 is MNHNS, CDR2 SASEGT. The germline V and J ends were trimmed by 4 bases and 6 bases, with 13 bases remaining between them.

This clonotype was seen a handful of times. V and J are TRBV15 and TRBJ2-7; 7 bases agree with TRBD2. Germline V gene sequence: CDR1 LNHNV, CDR2 YYDKDF (reference sequence). Trimming at V came to 0 bases and at J to 6 bases, leaving 2 bases not matched to a gene. The length of the CDR3 is 13 residues. CDR3 region: CATSREPGGEQYF. CDR3 nucleotides: TGTGCCACCAGCAGAGAGCCGGGGGGCGAGCAGTACTTC.

This clonotype came up many times. The chain recombines TRBV15 with TRBJ1-1; no definite D call. CDR1 is LNHNV, CDR2 YYDKDF, per germline (reference sequence). Between the trimmed V and J ends, which lost 0 bases and 10 bases, there was a span of 9 bases. The CDR3 spans 12 residues. The CDR3 bases are TGTGCCACCAGCAGAGATCGTGTAGGAGCTTTCTTT. Translating gives CATSRDRVGAFF.

This clonotype was seen at least ten times. DNA of the CDR3: TGCAGCGTTGAAGGTGGGGGCATGGTAGCGGGAGACAATGAGCAGTTCTTC. It translates to CSVEGGGMVAGDNEQFF. The chain employs TRBV29-1 and TRBJ2-1; 9 nucleotides line up with TRBD2. V was pared by 1 base and J by 5 bases, with 12 bases of the junction left unmatched. The length of the CDR3 is 17 residues. The germline V gene has CDR1 SQVTM and CDR2 ANQGSEA.

This sequence joins TRBV12-3 or TRBV12-4 and TRBJ2-1, with a possible D match to TRBD2 (5 bases). The CDR3 runs 13 residues. V lost 3 bases to trimming and J lost 8 bases, with 11 bases between them. Here the CDR3 reads CASSFKGVHEQFF. The CDR3 region has the DNA TGTGCCAGCAGTTTTAAGGGAGTCCATGAGCAGTTCTTC.

This clonotype has at least ten counts. This chain joins TRBV3-1 and TRBJ1-2, with 10 nucleotides matching TRBD1. The V gene's germline CDR1 is LGHDT and CDR2 YNNKEL (reference sequence). The CDR3 spans 18 residues. J was trimmed by 4 bases and V by 1 base; bases with no gene match: 12. The CDR3 DNA reads as TGTGCCAGCAGCCAAGGGGGAGTGGACAGGGGGACGCGCTATGGCTACACCTTC. It specifies CASSQGGVDRGTRYGYTF.

This clonotype appeared a few times. The V gene is TRBV3-1, the J gene TRBJ2-1; no clear D. The germline gives CDR1 LGHDT, CDR2 YNNKEL (reference sequence). This CDR3 spans 14 amino acids. V was trimmed by 4 bases and J by 4 bases, leaving 11 bases between them. The CDR3 DNA reads TGTGCCAGCAGCCCCACTACCGCGTACAATGAGCAGTTCTTC. Its translation: CASSPTTAYNEQFF.

The chain employs TRBV7-2 and TRBJ2-2, with D unresolved. Germline V gene sequence: CDR1 SGHTA, CDR2 FQGNSA. Trimming took 1 base from V and 3 from J, leaving 6 bases between them. This CDR3 has 14 residues. The CDR3 region has the DNA TGTGCCAGCAGCTTAGTTCGCCACACCGGGGAGCTGTTTTTT. Translation gives CASSLVRHTGELFF.

The gene calls are TRBV29-1 and TRBJ2-7; 9 bases map to TRBD1. Per the germline V gene, CDR1 is SQVTM and CDR2 is ANQGSEA. The V gene end was trimmed by 4 bases and the J gene end by 7 bases; junction bases not matched to a gene: 17. This CDR3 region has 16 residues. This CDR3 reads CSVVQWDRDFSGEQYF. The CDR3 bases are TGCAGCGTTGTACAGTGGGACAGGGACTTCTCCGGGGAGCAGTACTTC.

Here the CDR3 DNA reads TGTGCCAGCAGCACCCAACAGGGCTGGACTGAAGCTTTCTTT. It specifies CASSTQQGWTEAFF. The rearrangement links TRBV3-1 to TRBJ1-1; a possible D gene is TRBD1 (6 bases). The CDR3 is 14 amino acids. Germline CDR1 LGHDT, CDR2 YNNKEL (reference sequence). Trimming removed 5 bases at V and 5 bases at J, with 15 bases between.

This clonotype has a count of ten or more. The CDR3 reads CASSVVGSGELFF. Here the CDR3 DNA reads TGTGCCAGCAGCGTAGTAGGGTCCGGGGAGCTGTTTTTT. The chain is built from TRBV9 and TRBJ2-2; D remains ambiguous. V was clipped by 0 bases and J by 6 bases, with 6 bases between them. CDR1 and CDR2 (germline): SGDLS, YYNGEE. CDR3 length: 13 residues. Looking up the rest from reference TRBV9 and TRBJ2-2 gives the full variable domain: DSGVTQTPKHLITATGQRVTLRCSPRSGDLSVYWYQQSLDQGLQFLIQYYNGEERAKGNILERFSAQQFPDLHSELNLSSLELGDSALYFCASSVVGSGELFFGEGSRLTVL.

The V and J genes are TRBV5-1 and TRBJ2-3; 7 nucleotides agree with TRBD1. This CDR3 has 15 amino acids. Germline V gives CDR1 SGHRS, CDR2 YFSETQ. Trimming took 7 bases from V and 8 from J; bases not matched to a gene: 16. The chain's CDR3 is CASSPTGLSTSTQYF. DNA of the CDR3: TGCGCCAGCTCCCCGACAGGGCTGAGTACCTCTACGCAGTATTTT.

This clonotype appeared a few times. The rearrangement uses TRBV25-1 and TRBJ2-1; D is tentatively TRBD1 or TRBD2 (5 bases each). Germline CDR1 is MGHDK and CDR2 is SYGVNS. The CDR3 extends over 16 amino acids. V lost 1 base and J lost 1, with 11 bases in between. CDR3 DNA: TGTGCCAGCAGTGAATCCGGGACGGGATCCTACAATGAGCAGTTCTTC. This codes for CASSESGTGSYNEQFF.

This clonotype occurred many times. The chain carries TRBV12-3 or TRBV12-4 and TRBJ2-1; tentatively, D is TRBD2 (5 bases). CDR3 length equals 15 residues. Trimming took 1 base from V and 2 from J, leaving 9 bases between them. The DNA for the CDR3 is TGTGCCAGCAGTTTAGGGGGAGCCCCCTACAATGAGCAGTTCTTC. It yields the protein CASSLGGAPYNEQFF.

This clonotype has a handful of counts. The chain employs TRBV10-3 and TRBJ2-3; TRBD2 matches 8 bases. Germline V CDR1 and CDR2: ENHRY, SYGVKD. J was trimmed by 0 bases and V by 7 bases; bases with no gene match: 3. CDR3 length: 14 amino acids. The DNA for the CDR3 is TGTGCCATCAAGGCTAGCGGGAGCACAGATACGCAGTATTTT. It codes for CAIKASGSTDTQYF.

This clonotype appeared a few times. The gene calls are TRBV6-2 or TRBV6-3 and TRBJ2-7; D is unresolved. Germline V gene sequence: CDR1 MNHEY, CDR2 SVGEGT. The length of the CDR3 is 15 residues. V was shortened by 6 bases and J by 0 bases, with 15 bases between the two germline ends. CDR3 nucleotide sequence: TGTGCCAGCAGCCCACCTGGAGTAGACTCCTACGAGCAGTACTTC. As protein: CASSPPGVDSYEQYF.

Only a few counts were recorded for this clonotype. The V call is TRBV7-6, the J call TRBJ1-1, with D possibly being TRBD1 (6 bases). CDR1 is SGHVS, CDR2 FNYEAQ, per germline. CDR3 length equals 13 residues. Trimming removed 3 bases at V and 4 bases at J, with 9 bases between. CDR3 in amino acids: CASSFRGSTEAFF. The CDR3 DNA follows: TGTGCCAGCAGCTTTAGGGGGAGCACTGAAGCTTTCTTT.

The V call is TRBV7-9, the J call TRBJ2-3, with TRBD2 matching over 7 bases. J gave up 4 bases and V 7 bases, and 14 bases lay outside the gene matches. The germline gives CDR1 SEHNR, CDR2 FQNEAQ (reference sequence). This CDR3 has 16 residues. The CDR3 loop reads CASTKGGAPTADTQYF. The CDR3 nucleotides read TGTGCCAGCACCAAGGGAGGGGCGCCGACCGCAGATACGCAGTATTTT.

The rearrangement uses TRBV6-1 and TRBJ2-7; D could derive from TRBD1 or TRBD2 (5 bases each). Germline V gene lookup returns CDR1 MNHNS and CDR2 SASEGT. With 7 bases removed from V and 5 bases from J, the gap between germline ends came to 18 bases. The CDR3 consists of 14 residues. CDR3 in amino acids: CASTPRDARHEQYF. Here the CDR3 DNA reads TGTGCCAGCACCCCACGGGACGCAAGGCACGAGCAGTACTTC.

This clonotype showed up just a few times. The chain recombines TRBV27 with TRBJ2-7, with D possibly matching TRBD2 (6 bases). Per germline, CDR1 MNHEY and CDR2 SMNVEV (reference sequence). The CDR3 is made up of 16 amino acids. V was trimmed by 3 bases and J by 3 bases, leaving 18 bases between them. As DNA, the CDR3 is TGTGCCAGCAGTTTTTCGGCCGGGACTCCTCTCTACGAGCAGTACTTC. Protein: CASSFSAGTPLYEQYF.

This clonotype was observed a few times. The rearrangement joins TRBV20-1 to TRBJ2-1; 9 bases match TRBD1. Germline loops: CDR1 DFQATT, CDR2 SNEGSKA (reference sequence). The V and J ends lost 1 base and 7 bases, in that order; junction bases with no gene match: 2. CDR3 length: 13 residues. As DNA, the CDR3 is TGCAGTGCTAGAGGCGGGACAGGGAATGAGCAGTTCTTC. Translation gives CSARGGTGNEQFF.

This clonotype appeared many times. In DNA, the CDR3 is TGTGCCAGCATCTCCGACACAAATCAGCCCCAGCATTTT. Translated: CASISDTNQPQHF. This chain connects TRBV6-6 to TRBJ1-5; D is uncertain. Germline lookup yields CDR1 MNHNY and CDR2 SVGAGI (reference sequence). This CDR3 comprises 13 residues. V lost 7 bases, J lost 4 bases, and 11 bases lay in between.